Listed below are T cell receptor beta chains from one sample, sequenced in a study of CD8 T cells in ankylosing spondylitis. TCRdb reprocessed the 5' RACE reads via MiXCR and lists one record per CDR3 protein. The table has under 550,000 distinct CDR3 sequences, 25% to 30% seen once. Sequencing was carried out using blood, either unsorted or a sorted T cell fraction (not recorded which). The receptors were sampled from a male donor with ankylosing spondylitis. Each CDR3 is given with its conserved first and last residue. Fields, in order: V gene, clone size, J gene, D gene, CDR3 protein, CDR3 DNA. The D gene is left open where the match is weak. Rows may omit the clone size; those that give it use once, few, many or a size class.

TRBV20-1,-,TRBJ2-3,TRBD2,CSATKQYSGRGTDTQYF,TGCAGTGCTACTAAACAATATAGCGGGAGAGGGACAGATACGCAGTATTTT
TRBV24-1,few,TRBJ1-4,-,CATSDSGVTNEKLFF,TGTGCCACCAGTGATTCGGGGGTAACTAATGAAAAACTGTTTTTT
TRBV5-1,few,TRBJ1-2,-,CASSLGHTNYGYTF,TGCGCCAGCAGCTTGGGACATACTAACTATGGCTACACCTTC
TRBV19,-,TRBJ1-1,-,CASSTDWETEAFF,TGTGCCAGTAGTACCGATTGGGAGACTGAAGCTTTCTTT
TRBV25-1,few,TRBJ1-2,TRBD1,CASSTPGQGTYGYTF,TGTGCCAGCAGTACCCCGGGACAGGGGACCTATGGCTACACCTTC
TRBV11-2,few,TRBJ2-2,TRBD2,CASSGTSGYTGELFF,TGTGCCAGCAGCGGGACTAGCGGCTACACCGGGGAGCTGTTTTTT
TRBV5-1,few,TRBJ1-1,-,CATRRGSETEAFF,TGCGCCACCAGACGGGGGAGTGAGACTGAAGCTTTCTTT
TRBV11-3,-,TRBJ2-1,TRBD1,CATTRDRLNEQFF,TGTGCCACCACCCGGGACAGGCTCAATGAGCAGTTCTTC
TRBV12-3/TRBV12-4,many,TRBJ2-1,TRBD2,CASKFRLAGENEQFF,TGTGCCAGCAAATTCCGACTAGCGGGAGAAAATGAGCAGTTCTTC
TRBV2,few,TRBJ2-2,-,CASAPRGRDTGELFF,TGTGCCAGCGCCCCTCGGGGCAGGGACACCGGGGAGCTGTTTTTT
TRBV20-1,few,TRBJ2-5,-,CSARQGKETQYF,TGCAGTGCTCGTCAGGGCAAGGAGACCCAGTACTTC
TRBV27,-,TRBJ1-1,-,CASSFDRQTEAFF,TGTGCCAGCAGTTTTGACAGGCAGACTGAAGCTTTCTTT
TRBV5-6,-,TRBJ2-1,TRBD2,CASSLMAGGGEQFF,TGTGCCAGCAGCTTGATGGCGGGAGGGGGTGAGCAGTTCTTC
TRBV12-3/TRBV12-4,few,TRBJ2-1,-,CASSQTKRHEQFF,TGTGCCAGCAGTCAGACCAAGCGCCATGAGCAGTTCTTC
TRBV7-8,few,TRBJ1-1,-,CASSLARENTEAFF,TGTGCCAGCAGCTTAGCGCGCGAGAACACTGAAGCTTTCTTT
TRBV5-1,-,TRBJ2-7,-,CASSLRGDSRLGSYEQYF,TGCGCCAGCAGCTTGAGGGGGGACTCGAGACTGGGATCCTACGAGCAGTACTTC
TRBV5-1,-,TRBJ2-5,TRBD1,CASNQGDAGETQYF,TGCGCCAGCAACCAGGGGGACGCGGGAGAGACCCAGTACTTC
TRBV29-1,-,TRBJ2-1,-,CSGAKGGGFVEQFF,TGCAGCGGAGCCAAGGGAGGGGGGTTTGTTGAGCAGTTCTTC
TRBV11-3,-,TRBJ2-4,-,CASSLGRGRQDAQYF,TGTGCCAGCAGCTTAGGCCGGGGACGGCAAGATGCCCAGTACTTC
TRBV20-1,-,TRBJ1-6,-,CSARGERSSYNSPLHF,TGCAGTGCTAGAGGTGAACGAAGCTCCTATAATTCACCCCTCCACTTT
TRBV11-2,-,TRBJ2-1,TRBD2,CASSLEAGGREQFF,TGTGCCAGCAGCTTAGAAGCGGGAGGCAGGGAGCAGTTCTTC
TRBV5-5,-,TRBJ2-1,TRBD2,CASSSTSGSGEQFF,TGTGCCAGCAGCTCTACTAGCGGGTCGGGTGAGCAGTTCTTC
TRBV5-1,many,TRBJ2-5,-,CASSLRGPQETQYF,TGCGCCAGCAGCTTACGTGGCCCGCAAGAGACCCAGTACTTC
TRBV7-9,-,TRBJ2-1,-,CASSLYGLNEQFF,TGTGCCAGCAGCTTATACGGGCTTAATGAGCAGTTCTTC
TRBV29-1,-,TRBJ2-4,-,CSVEDSGPLAKNIQYF,TGCAGCGTTGAAGATAGTGGGCCCCTAGCCAAAAACATTCAGTACTTC
TRBV20-1,-,TRBJ1-5,-,CSARGEGTRQPQHF,TGCAGTGCTAGAGGGGAGGGGACCCGACAGCCCCAGCATTTT
TRBV12-3/TRBV12-4,many,TRBJ1-6,-,CASSQGYNSPLHF,TGTGCCAGCAGCCAGGGGTATAATTCACCCCTCCACTTT
TRBV3-1,few,TRBJ2-1,TRBD1,CASSPYRGSNNEQFF,TGTGCCAGCAGCCCGTACAGGGGTTCCAACAATGAGCAGTTCTTC
TRBV29-1,-,TRBJ1-4,TRBD1,CSARQGAGEKLFF,TGCAGCGCGCGACAGGGGGCAGGAGAAAAACTGTTTTTT